This T cell receptor (beta chain) was sequenced during a study of T cells and Merkel cell carcinoma outcomes. Trimming stripped 1 base from V and 3 bases from J, with 6 bases between. The CDR3 totals 13 residues. Germline V gene data show CDR1 as LGHNA and CDR2 as YSLEER. Generated by immunoSEQ multiplex PCR, the TCRdb table keeps only in-frame clones and is missing some. Of 12,000 to 15,000 clones listed, approximately 92% were seen once; the top ten hold roughly 2%. The clonotype was recovered from a human donor with Merkel cell carcinoma. Sequenced: tumor tissue from Merkel cell carcinoma. V is TRBV4-3 and J is TRBJ1-2; D possibly corresponds to TRBD1 (5 bases). Here the CDR3 reads CASSQGTHYGYTF. CDR3 in DNA: TGCGCCAGCAGCCAAGGGACACACTATGGCTACACCTTC.